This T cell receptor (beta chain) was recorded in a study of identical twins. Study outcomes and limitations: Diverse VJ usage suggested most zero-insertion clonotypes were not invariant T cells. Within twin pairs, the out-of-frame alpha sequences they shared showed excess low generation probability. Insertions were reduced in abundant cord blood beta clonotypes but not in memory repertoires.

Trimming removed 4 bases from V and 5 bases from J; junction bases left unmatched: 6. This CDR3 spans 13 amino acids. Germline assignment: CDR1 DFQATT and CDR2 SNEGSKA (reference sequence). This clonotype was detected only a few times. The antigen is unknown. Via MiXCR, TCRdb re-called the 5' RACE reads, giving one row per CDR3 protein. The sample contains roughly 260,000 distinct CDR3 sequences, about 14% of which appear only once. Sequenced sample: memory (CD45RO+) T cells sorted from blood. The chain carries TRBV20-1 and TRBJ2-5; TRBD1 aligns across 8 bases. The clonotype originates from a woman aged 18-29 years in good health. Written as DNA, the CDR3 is TGCAGTGCTACATTCAGGGGGCCTGAGACCCAGTACTTC. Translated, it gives CSATFRGPETQYF.